This T cell receptor (beta chain) was retrieved from a study of T cell changes during pregnancy in multiple sclerosis. Germline V CDR1 and CDR2: SGHTA, FQGNSA. The CDR3 runs to 14 residues. V gave up 1 base and J gave up 12 bases, with 17 bases separating them. The assay was immunoSEQ multiplex PCR, and TCRdb's table has in-frame clones only and misses some. The table shows 30,000 to 40,000 clones, with about 90% occurring only once. The chain combines TRBV7-2 with TRBJ2-3; weak D call: TRBD2 (6 bases). The clonotype comes from a female donor in good health, enrolled as a control in a pregnancy study. Sample: CD4+ T cells from peripheral blood mononuclear cells, taken in the second trimester of pregnancy. This CDR3 is CASSLEVRWEVQYF. CDR3 DNA: TGTGCCAGCAGCTTAGAAGTCAGGTGGGAGGTTCAGTATTTT.